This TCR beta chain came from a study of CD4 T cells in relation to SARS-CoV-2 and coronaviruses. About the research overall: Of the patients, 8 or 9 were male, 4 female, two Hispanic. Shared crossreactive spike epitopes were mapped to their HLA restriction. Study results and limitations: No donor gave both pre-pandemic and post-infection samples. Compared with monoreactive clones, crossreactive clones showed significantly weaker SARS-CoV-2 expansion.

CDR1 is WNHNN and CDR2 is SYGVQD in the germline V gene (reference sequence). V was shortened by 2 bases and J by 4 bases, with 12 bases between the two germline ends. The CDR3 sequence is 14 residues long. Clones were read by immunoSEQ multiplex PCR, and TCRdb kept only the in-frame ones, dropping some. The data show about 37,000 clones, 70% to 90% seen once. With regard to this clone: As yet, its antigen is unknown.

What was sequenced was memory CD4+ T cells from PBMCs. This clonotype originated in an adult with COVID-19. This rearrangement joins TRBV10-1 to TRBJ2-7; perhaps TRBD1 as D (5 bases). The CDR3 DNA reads TGCGCCAGCAGTGAGGGACACAAGCGTTACGAGCAGTACTTC. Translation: CASSEGHKRYEQYF.